This T cell receptor (beta chain) was retrieved from a study of PD-1 blockade in classical Hodgkin lymphoma. Unmatched junction bases numbered 11, after V lost 10 bases and J lost 8 bases. Per germline, CDR1 MDHEN and CDR2 SYDVKM. The CDR3 covers 15 residues. Comments on this clone: Its antigen remains unidentified.

Study-level results: Newly diagnosed patients had baseline TCR diversity that was reportedly lower than that of healthy donors. Anyone who began nivolumab under 1 year after ASCT was excluded. Patients with a complete response exhibited baseline diversity comparable to newly diagnosed patients.

Assay used: immunoSEQ multiplex PCR; TCRdb lists only in-frame clones, some missing. The sample shows 70,000 or so clones, 71% of them seen only once. Relapse was seen in all patients after autologous stem cell transplantation, and brentuximab vedotin exposure was variable. When best responses were assessed, they were complete response, partial response or progressive disease. This chain links TRBV28 with TRBJ2-1, with 13 bases identical to TRBD2. This TCR derives from a human donor with classical Hodgkin lymphoma. This sample comprised peripheral blood mononuclear cells (PBMCs), obtained before the second cycle of nivolumab. Here the CDR3 reads CATTPPGLAGHEQFF. In DNA form, the CDR3 reads TGTGCCACCACTCCCCCGGGACTAGCGGGGCATGAGCAGTTCTTC.